The clone carrying this T cell receptor (beta chain) was seen only a few times. This sample stems from a study of identical twins. A universal primer site came from template switching; cDNA carried unique molecular identifiers. Using its own MiXCR run on the 5' RACE reads, TCRdb lists one record per CDR3 protein. The profile shows 750,000 to 950,000 distinct CDR3 sequences, approximately 13% of them singletons. The CDR3 totals 14 residues. Trimming shortened V by 0 bases and J by 0 bases, and 3 bases separated the two germline ends. CDR1 is DFQATT and CDR2 is SNEGSKA in the germline V gene (reference sequence). Among all donors, each was a healthy Caucasian. These data also formed part of another study, on yellow fever vaccine responses in identical twins.

The receptor was isolated from a woman aged 18-29 years in good health. Source material: PBMCs. This rearrangement joins TRBV20-1 to TRBJ2-6; D is unresolved. CDR3 loop: CSARDGSGANVLTF. The CDR3 region has the DNA TGCAGTGCTAGAGATGGCTCTGGGGCCAACGTCCTGACTTTC.